The sequence of this T cell receptor beta chain was determined in a study of shared clonotypes between healthy human individuals. As for the study in general: Each donor contributed plates that comprised three CD4 naive, three CD4 memory, two CD8 naive and one CD8 memory.

V shed 4 bases and J shed 2 bases, with 9 bases lying between them. The CDR3 is 13 residues long. Germline loops: CDR1 SGHRS, CDR2 YFSETQ. The table came from immunoSEQ multiplex PCR; TCRdb's copy has only in-frame clones and leaves some out. This table has 2,500,000 or so clones, about 92% appearing once. Points on this clone: Antigen specificity is unknown.

Broader study findings: Shared clonotypes across all four donors exceeded non-shared ones in generation probability.

The chain is built from TRBV5-1 and TRBJ1-1; unclear D gene. This receptor was identified in a man aged 18 to 30 in good health. Source material: naive CD4+ T cells sorted from blood. Subset defined: CD45RA+ positively selected. The CDR3 region is CASSAVSNTEAFF. The CDR3 DNA reads TGCGCCAGCAGCGCAGTTAGTAACACTGAAGCTTTCTTT.